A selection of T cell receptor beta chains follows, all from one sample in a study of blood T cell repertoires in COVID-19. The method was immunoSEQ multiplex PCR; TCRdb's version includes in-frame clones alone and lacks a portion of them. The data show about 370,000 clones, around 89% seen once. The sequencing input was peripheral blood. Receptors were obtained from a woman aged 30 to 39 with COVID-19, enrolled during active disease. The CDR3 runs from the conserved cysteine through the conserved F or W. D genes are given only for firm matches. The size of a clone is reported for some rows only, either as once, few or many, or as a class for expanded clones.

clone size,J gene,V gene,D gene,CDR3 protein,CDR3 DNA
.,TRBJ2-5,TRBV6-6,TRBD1,CASSYAGRGWEETQYF,TGTGCCAGCAGTTACGCGGGCAGGGGGTGGGAAGAGACCCAGTACTTC
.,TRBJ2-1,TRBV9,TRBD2,CASSPRGAGEEQFF,TGTGCCAGCAGCCCCCGGGGAGCGGGAGAAGAGCAGTTCTTC
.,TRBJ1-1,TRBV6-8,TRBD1,CASAGGYMNTEAFF,TGTGCCAGCGCAGGGGGATACATGAACACTGAAGCTTTCTTT
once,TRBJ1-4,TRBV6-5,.,CASSPLAVLNEKLFF,TGTGCCAGCAGCCCCTTGGCAGTCTTAAATGAAAAACTGTTTTTT
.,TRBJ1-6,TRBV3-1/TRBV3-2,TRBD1,CASSQDGTGTPLHF,TGTGCCAGCAGCCAAGACGGGACAGGGACACCCCTCCACTTT
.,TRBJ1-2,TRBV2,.,CASSGIQGTKYGYTF,TGTGCCAGCAGTGGGATACAGGGTACTAAGTATGGCTACACCTTC
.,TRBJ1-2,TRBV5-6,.,CASSLGGYYGYTF,TGTGCCAGCAGCTTAGGCGGATACTATGGCTACACCTTC
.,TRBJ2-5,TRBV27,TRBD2,CASSPLAGWEETQYF,TGTGCCAGCAGTCCACTAGCGGGTTGGGAAGAGACCCAGTACTTC
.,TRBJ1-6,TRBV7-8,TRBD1,CASSLAWGTGDSPLHF,TGTGCCAGCAGCTTAGCCTGGGGGACAGGGGATTCACCCCTCCACTTT
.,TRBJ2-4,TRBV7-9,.,CASSPAGGAKNIQYF,TGTGCCAGCAGCCCCGCAGGGGGGGCCAAAAACATTCAGTACTTC
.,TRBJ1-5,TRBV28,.,CASSFQGQPHF,TGTGCCAGCAGTTTCCAAGGACAGCCGCATTTT
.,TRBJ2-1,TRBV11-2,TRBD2,CASSWYSLAGGDEQFF,TGTGCCAGCAGCTGGTATTCTCTAGCGGGGGGCGATGAGCAGTTCTTC
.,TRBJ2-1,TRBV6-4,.,CASSVGTGDEQFF,TGTGCCAGCAGTGTGGGTACTGGAGATGAGCAGTTCTTC
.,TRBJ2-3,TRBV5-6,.,CASTREATDTQYF,TGTGCCAGCACGAGGGAAGCGACAGATACGCAGTATTTT